The 16 T cell receptor beta chains reported below all come from one sample, sequenced in a study of identical twins. TCRdb ran MiXCR on the 5' RACE reads and lists one entry per CDR3 protein. This repertoire shows 700,000 to 950,000 distinct CDR3 sequences, more than 9% found once; its top ten account for around 1.5%. This sample also appeared in a second study, on yellow fever vaccine responses in identical twins.

Sample: PBMCs. The origin of the receptors is a woman aged 18-29 years in good health.

The rearrangement links TRBV3-1 to TRBJ1-4; 7 positions match TRBD1. The ends lost 4 bases at V and 7 bases at J; junction bases unmatched: 12. The CDR3 has 16 amino acids. CDR1 LGHDT and CDR2 YNNKEL come from the germline V gene (reference sequence). The CDR3: CASSPSSGGLGEKLFF. In DNA, the CDR3 is TGTGCCAGCAGCCCCTCCTCAGGGGGGCTGGGTGAAAAACTGTTTTTT.

This rearrangement joins TRBV20-1 to TRBJ1-3, with 7 positions matching TRBD1. The CDR3 covers 15 residues. Looked up from germline, CDR1 is DFQATT and CDR2 is SNEGSKA (reference sequence). V lost 0 bases to trimming and J lost 0 bases; unmatched junction nucleotides: 2. CDR3 sequence reads: CSARETGSSGNTIYF. The CDR3 DNA is TGCAGTGCTAGAGAGACAGGGAGCTCTGGAAACACCATATATTTT.

This sequence joins TRBV27 and TRBJ1-5; perhaps TRBD1 as D (6 bases). The CDR3 contains 17 residues. Trimming removed 5 bases from V and 0 bases from J, with 17 bases in between. Germline-derived CDR1 and CDR2 are MNHEY and SMNVEV (reference sequence). In DNA form, the CDR3 reads TGTGCCAGCAGTCCAGCGGCAGGGACATATAGCAATCAGCCCCAGCATTTT. Its protein is CASSPAAGTYSNQPQHF.

This clonotype was detected only a few times. The V and J genes are TRBV24-1 and TRBJ2-1; 7 bases fit TRBD2. This CDR3 has 14 residues. J was trimmed by 7 bases and V by 2 bases; bases with no gene match: 4. The germline CDR1 and CDR2 sequences are KGHDR and SFDVKD. CDR3 in DNA: TGTGCCACCAGTGATTATCGGACTAGAAATGAGCAGTTCTTC. It encodes CATSDYRTRNEQFF.

This clonotype was counted many times. The rearrangement joins TRBV5-1 to TRBJ2-3; D possibly corresponds to TRBD1 (5 bases). V was clipped by 5 bases and J by 4 bases, with 17 bases between them. This CDR3 contains 15 residues. From germline, CDR1 is SGHRS and CDR2 YFSETQ. In DNA form, the CDR3 reads TGCGCCAGCAGGTATGACGGAGTGGGGCCAGATACGCAGTATTTT. Amino acid sequence: CASRYDGVGPDTQYF. Using reference TRBV5-1 and TRBJ2-3 for the parts outside the CDR3, the full variable domain is KAGVTQTPRYLIKTRGQQVTLSCSPISGHRSVSWYQQTPGQGLQFLFEYFSETQRNKGNFPGRFSGRQFSNSRSEMNVSTLELGDSALYLCASRYDGVGPDTQYFGPGTRLTVL.

The V and J genes are TRBV13 and TRBJ1-1; 12 nucleotides match TRBD1. Per germline, CDR1 PRHDT and CDR2 FYEKMQ (reference sequence). With V trimmed by 5 bases and J by 4 bases, 5 bases remained unmatched. This CDR3 spans 15 amino acids. The CDR3, as DNA: TGTGCCAGCAGCCGGGGGACAGGGGGCATCACTGAAGCTTTCTTT. Its translation: CASSRGTGGITEAFF. Full variable domain (missing parts from reference TRBV13 and TRBJ1-1): AAGVIQSPRHLIKEKRETATLKCYPIPRHDTVYWYQQGPGQDPQFLISFYEKMQSDKGSIPDRFSAQQFSDYHSELNMSSLELGDSALYFCASSRGTGGITEAFFGQGTRLTVV.

This clonotype was detected a few times. This rearrangement joins TRBV5-1 to TRBJ2-3; D is unclear. The germline V and J ends were trimmed by 5 bases and 4 bases, with 8 bases remaining between them. The CDR3 extends over 12 amino acids. CDR1 is SGHRS and CDR2 is YFSETQ in the germline V gene. The CDR3 DNA reads TGCGCCAGCAGGTCTTTGTCAGATACGCAGTATTTT. Residues: CASRSLSDTQYF. Based on the CDR3 plus reference TRBV5-1 and TRBJ2-3, the full variable domain is KAGVTQTPRYLIKTRGQQVTLSCSPISGHRSVSWYQQTPGQGLQFLFEYFSETQRNKGNFPGRFSGRQFSNSRSEMNVSTLELGDSALYLCASRSLSDTQYFGPGTRLTVL.

This clonotype was detected ten times or more. The V call is TRBV6-5, the J call TRBJ1-2; D remains ambiguous. Looked up from germline, CDR1 is MNHEY and CDR2 is SVGAGI. The CDR3 is 14 residues long. Trimming removed 0 bases from V and 8 bases from J, with 13 bases in between. For the CDR3, the DNA is TGTGCCAGCAGTTACTCCCAGTCCCCCCGAGGCTACACCTTC. This translates into CASSYSQSPRGYTF.

This clonotype was picked up a small number of times. The chain employs TRBV7-2 and TRBJ1-1, with D hard to call. V gave up 0 bases and J gave up 4 bases, with 6 bases separating them. Germline loops: CDR1 SGHTA, CDR2 FQGNSA. CDR3 size: 13 residues. The CDR3 sequence: CASSLAVVTEAFF. The DNA for the CDR3 is TGTGCCAGCAGCTTAGCGGTAGTCACTGAAGCTTTCTTT.

This clonotype has at least ten counts. V usage is TRBV29-1 and J usage is TRBJ2-2; 8 bases agree with TRBD2. This CDR3 is built from 15 residues. Trimming removed 7 bases from V and 0 bases from J; junction bases left unmatched: 7. Per germline, CDR1 SQVTM and CDR2 ANQGSEA. DNA for the CDR3: TGCAGCGGCACTAGCGGCCCAACGAACACCGGGGAGCTGTTTTTT. This codes for CSGTSGPTNTGELFF.

At least ten counts were recorded for this clonotype. DNA of the CDR3: TGTGCCAGCAGTTTAAGCCCCCAGGGACAGAACAATCAGCCCCAGCATTTT. It yields the protein CASSLSPQGQNNQPQHF. V gene TRBV12-3 or TRBV12-4 combines with J gene TRBJ1-5; 7 bases line up with TRBD1. With V trimmed by 2 bases and J by 3 bases, 10 bases remained unmatched. The CDR3 has 17 amino acids.

This clonotype was detected a few times. The V call is TRBV25-1, the J call TRBJ1-3, with D unclear. V was shortened by 8 bases and J by 0 bases, with 11 bases between the two germline ends. Germline CDR1 reads MGHDK; CDR2 reads SYGVNS. The CDR3 sequence is 14 residues long. The CDR3 reads CASGGSVSGNTIYF. The CDR3 bases are TGTGCCAGCGGAGGGTCTGTCTCTGGAAACACCATATATTTT.

This clonotype came up many times. This chain joins TRBV3-1 and TRBJ1-1; D may be TRBD1 (6 bases). V lost 5 bases and J lost 3, with 10 bases in between. This CDR3 spans 13 amino acids. CDR1 LGHDT and CDR2 YNNKEL come from the germline V gene (reference sequence). The CDR3 DNA reads as TGTGCCAGCAGCACAGGGCGGGACACTGAAGCTTTCTTT. Translation gives CASSTGRDTEAFF.

This clonotype has only a few counts. The rearrangement links TRBV7-6 to TRBJ1-6; 8 bases map to TRBD1. CDR3 length: 16 amino acids. The ends lost 5 bases at V and 6 bases at J; junction bases unmatched: 9. Germline-derived CDR1 and CDR2 are SGHVS and FNYEAQ. The CDR3 DNA reads TGTGCCAGCAGCCTGGGGACAGGCTCGCTTAATTCACCCCTCCACTTT. Amino acid sequence: CASSLGTGSLNSPLHF.

This clonotype was detected a few times. The chain joins TRBV9 to TRBJ2-1; 7 bases align to TRBD2. The CDR3 runs 16 residues. Germline loops: CDR1 SGDLS, CDR2 YYNGEE. The junction had 9 bases not matched to a gene; V was cut back by 3 bases and J by 3 bases. The CDR3 DNA reads TGTGCCAGCAGCGCGGTTAGGGAGGGCTACTACAATGAGCAGTTCTTC. It specifies CASSAVREGYYNEQFF.

This clonotype occurred a few times. The chain combines TRBV5-1 with TRBJ2-3; D call uncertain. The V and J ends lost 4 bases and 1 base respectively, with 16 bases between them. Germline V lookup: CDR1 SGHRS, CDR2 YFSETQ. The CDR3 sequence is 16 residues long. Here the CDR3 DNA reads TGCGCCAGCAGCCTCAGGACCGCCCCGGGCACAGATACGCAGTATTTT. This gives the protein CASSLRTAPGTDTQYF.